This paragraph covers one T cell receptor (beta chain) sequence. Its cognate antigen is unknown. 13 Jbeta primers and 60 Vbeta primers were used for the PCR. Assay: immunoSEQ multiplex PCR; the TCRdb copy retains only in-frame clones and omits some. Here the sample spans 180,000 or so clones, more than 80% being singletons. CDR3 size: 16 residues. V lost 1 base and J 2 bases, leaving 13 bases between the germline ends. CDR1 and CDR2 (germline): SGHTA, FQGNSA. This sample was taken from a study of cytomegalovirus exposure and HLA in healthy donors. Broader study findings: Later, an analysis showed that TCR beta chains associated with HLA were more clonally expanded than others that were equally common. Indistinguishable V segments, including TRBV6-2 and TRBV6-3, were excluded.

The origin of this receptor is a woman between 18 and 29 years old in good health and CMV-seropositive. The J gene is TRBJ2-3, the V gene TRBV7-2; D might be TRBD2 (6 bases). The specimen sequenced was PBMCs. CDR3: CASSLVGGRITDTQYF. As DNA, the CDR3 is TGTGCCAGCAGCTTAGTGGGGGGAAGAATCACAGATACGCAGTATTTT. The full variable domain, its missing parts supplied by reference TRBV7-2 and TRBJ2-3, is GAGVSQSPSNKVTEKGKDVELRCDPISGHTALYWYRQSLGQGLEFLIYFQGNSAPDKSGLPSDRFSAERTGGSVSTLTIQRTQQEDSAVYLCASSLVGGRITDTQYFGPGTRLTVL.